Sequencing of this T cell receptor (beta chain) was carried out in a study of vaccination effects on CD4 cells after COVID-19. Turning to the study itself: As their vaccination, participants received two doses of either BNT162b2 or mRNA-1273.

Within the ViraFEST assay, antigen-specific CD4+ T cells underwent expansion with viral peptide pools prior to sequencing. When less than 11 days of culture had elapsed, CD4+ T cells were isolated. On this clone itself: What it binds is unknown.

The length of the CDR3 is 15 residues. Per germline, CDR1 SQVTM and CDR2 ANQGSEA. The J segment lost 6 bases and the V segment lost 4 bases, leaving 11 bases of the junction unmatched. Clones were read by immunoSEQ multiplex PCR, and TCRdb kept only the in-frame ones, dropping some. The sample includes tens of thousands of clones, about 73% of them seen just once. Study-level points and caveats: The study got few convalescent patients and did not collect any early post-infection timepoints.

V and J are TRBV29-1 and TRBJ1-2; TRBD1 aligns across 10 bases. The material sequenced was CD4+ T cells from PBMCs cultured with HCoV-229E spike peptides, taken before COVID-19 vaccination. The receptor was derived from a human donor who received a COVID-19 vaccine. The CDR3 spells CSVVANDRGPHGYTF. The CDR3 coding sequence is TGCAGCGTTGTCGCGAATGACAGGGGGCCCCATGGCTACACCTTC. The full variable domain, in which reference TRBV29-1 and TRBJ1-2 provide the parts outside the CDR3, is SAVISQKPSRDICQRGTSLTIQCQVDSQVTMMFWYRQQPGQSLTLIATANQGSEATYESGFVIDKFPISRPNLTFSTLTVSNMSPEDSSIYLCSVVANDRGPHGYTFGSGTRLTVV.